This T cell receptor beta chain is from a study of cytomegalovirus exposure and HLA in healthy donors. With 60 Vbeta and 13 Jbeta primers, the PCR was carried out. Produced via immunoSEQ multiplex PCR; TCRdb's table is partial and in-frame only. The table lists around 93,000 clones, roughly 63% of them singletons, with 5.5% to 6% in the top ten. The germline V and J ends were trimmed by 4 bases and 2 bases, with 12 bases remaining between them. The CDR3 is 15 residues long. The germline V gene encodes CDR1 MGHRA and CDR2 YSYEKL. The clonotype was recovered from a boy aged 5-17 years in good health and CMV-seropositive. The V and J genes are TRBV4-1 and TRBJ1-5; D remains unclear. The specimen sequenced was PBMCs. The CDR3 nucleotides are TGCGCCAGCAGCCCCACAGTCCCGGGCAATCAGCCCCAGCATTTT. Encoded protein: CASSPTVPGNQPQHF.